This T cell receptor beta chain was found in a study of OX40 agonist ivuxolimab in advanced cancers. Background on the study: The patients' treatment was ivuxolimab, an agonistic anti-OX40 (CD134) antibody.

Study results and caveats: At 0.1 to 3.0 mg/kg, clonal expansion of CD4+ and CD8+ blood T cells had occurred by week 6. Low normalized T-cell clonal expansion was also seen in some nonresponders.

Anyone with autoimmune disease history or systemic immunosuppression was excluded. Only in-frame clones appear in the TCRdb table, and some are missing; sequencing was by immunoSEQ multiplex PCR. The sample has tens of thousands of clones, about 91% seen once. The germline V and J ends were trimmed by 2 bases and 3 bases, with 7 bases remaining between them. The CDR3 is 14 amino acids. Germline lookup yields CDR1 LNHDA and CDR2 SQIVND (reference sequence). To note about this clone: The antigen remains unidentified.

This receptor was taken from an adult with an advanced solid tumor such as melanoma, head and neck, liver or kidney cancer. Specimen: CD4+ or CD8+ T cells sorted from blood, collected in a trial of the OX40 agonist ivuxolimab. The gene calls are TRBV19 and TRBJ2-2, with D tentatively TRBD2 (5 bases). CDR3 DNA: TGTGCCAGTAGTATAAACGGGGACACCGGGGAGCTGTTTTTT. This sequence encodes CASSINGDTGELFF. The full variable domain, with the rest looked up from reference TRBV19 and TRBJ2-2, is DGGITQSPKYLFRKEGQNVTLSCEQNLNHDAMYWYRQDPGQGLRLIYYSQIVNDFQKGDIAEGYSVSREKKESFPLTVTSAQKNPTAFYLCASSINGDTGELFFGEGSRLTVL.